This is a list of T cell receptor beta chains from one sample in a study of CD8 T cells in ankylosing spondylitis. TCRdb analysed the 5' RACE reads with MiXCR anew, one entry per CDR3 protein. The top ten hold around 7% of the sample, which has some 250,000 distinct CDR3 sequences, around a tenth seen once. Sequencing used blood, either unsorted or a sorted T cell fraction (not recorded which). These receptors all come from a male donor with ankylosing spondylitis or in good health (not recorded which). CDR3s include the opening cysteine and the closing phenylalanine or tryptophan. D genes are given only for firm matches. The size entry is marked missing in some rows and otherwise reads once, few, many or a size class.

V,D,size,J,DNA,CDR3
TRBV28,TRBD2,many,TRBJ2-5,TGTGCCAGCAGTGATACTAGCGGGCCCCAAGAGACCCAGTACTTC,CASSDTSGPQETQYF
TRBV20-1,TRBD2,many,TRBJ2-3,TGCAGTGCTAAGAAGGCGGGAGAGGGTTCAGATACGCAGTATTTT,CSAKKAGEGSDTQYF
TRBV2,TRBD1,few,TRBJ2-7,TGTGCCAGCAGTGAATTAGGACAGGAGATCTCCTACGAGCAGTACTTC,CASSELGQEISYEQYF
TRBV6-1,TRBD1,few,TRBJ2-3,TGTGCCAGCAGTACCGGGACAGCCAACACAGATACGCAGTATTTT,CASSTGTANTDTQYF
TRBV28,TRBD1,.,TRBJ1-5,TGTGCCAGCAGACCTCAGGGGGCAAGCAGTCAGCCCCAGCATTTT,CASRPQGASSQPQHF
TRBV5-4,.,.,TRBJ1-4,TGTGCCAGCAGCTCTCGCGGGGGGCAGACTAATGAAAAACTGTTTTTT,CASSSRGGQTNEKLFF
TRBV20-1,.,few,TRBJ2-3,TGCAGTGCGCCCACGGCGACAGATACGCAGTATTTT,CSAPTATDTQYF
TRBV19,.,.,TRBJ1-1,TGTGCCAGTAGTATAGGAGTGAACACTGAAGCTTTCTTT,CASSIGVNTEAFF
TRBV5-1,TRBD1,many,TRBJ2-7,TGCGCCAGCAGCCGAGACAGGGGAAGACACGAGCAGTACTTC,CASSRDRGRHEQYF
TRBV29-1,.,many,TRBJ1-2,TGCAGCGTTGCGCAGGGATATGGCTACACCTTC,CSVAQGYGYTF
TRBV15,.,many,TRBJ1-5,TGTGCCACCAGCAGAGATGGGTCAGGGAATCAGCCCCAGCATTTT,CATSRDGSGNQPQHF
TRBV5-4,TRBD2,many,TRBJ2-1,TGTGCCAGCAGCTTTAAGCGGGGTGGTCGGAATGAGCAGTTCTTC,CASSFKRGGRNEQFF
TRBV5-1,TRBD2,many,TRBJ2-1,TGCGCCAGCAGCTTATTGCCACTAGCGGGAGGGCCGGGATTCAATGAGCAGTTCTTC,CASSLLPLAGGPGFNEQFF
TRBV3-1,.,many,TRBJ2-3,TGTGCCAGCAGCCAGAGACTAGGGCCAGATACGCAGTATTTT,CASSQRLGPDTQYF
TRBV9,.,many,TRBJ1-1,TGTGCCAGCGTCGGCCAGCCCTCAAACACTGAAGCTTTCTTT,CASVGQPSNTEAFF
TRBV5-1,.,.,TRBJ2-1,TGCGCCAGCAGCTCCGACGGCATGATGGGGTTCTCCTACAATGAGCAGTTCTTC,CASSSDGMMGFSYNEQFF
TRBV7-6,.,.,TRBJ2-1,TGTGCCAGCGGCAAGACGGGGGGCAAACCCCACAATGAGCAGTTCTTC,CASGKTGGKPHNEQFF
TRBV10-3,TRBD2,many,TRBJ2-1,TGTGCCATCAGTGACGACGGACTAGCGGGGAGCAATGAGCAGTTCTTC,CAISDDGLAGSNEQFF
TRBV5-4,.,many,TRBJ2-1,TGTGCCAGCAGCTTAGAGCCTCCGAATGAGCAGTTCTTC,CASSLEPPNEQFF
TRBV7-6,TRBD1,few,TRBJ2-7,TGTGCCAGCAGCGACGGACAGGGGAAGGGCTACGAGCAGTACTTC,CASSDGQGKGYEQYF
TRBV20-1,.,many,TRBJ2-3,TGCAGTGCTAGAAAGCCCCCAGATACGCAGTATTTT,CSARKPPDTQYF
TRBV5-1,.,many,TRBJ2-3,TGCGCCAGCAGCTTGGCTGGAAGGGATACGCAGTATTTT,CASSLAGRDTQYF
TRBV12-3/TRBV12-4,.,few,TRBJ2-6,TGTGCCAGCAGGCCCTTCTCTGGGGCCAACGTCCTGACTTTC,CASRPFSGANVLTF
TRBV4-1,.,few,TRBJ1-5,TGCGCCAGCAGCCAAACAGCGATCAATCAGCCCCAGCATTTT,CASSQTAINQPQHF
TRBV18,.,few,TRBJ1-2,TGTGCCAGCTCACCACCGACGGGCCCAAACTATGGCTACACCTTC,CASSPPTGPNYGYTF
TRBV5-1,TRBD2,many,TRBJ2-1,TGCGCCAGCAGCTTGGATAATAGCGGGACCTACAATGAGCAGTTCTTC,CASSLDNSGTYNEQFF